Shown below are 16 T cell receptor beta chains from a single sample sequenced in a study of blood T cell repertoires in COVID-19. Clones were sequenced by immunoSEQ multiplex PCR, and TCRdb holds only the in-frame ones, with some missing. In the table there are around 190,000 clones, about 80% of which are singletons. The sample was peripheral blood. The receptors originated from a woman aged 60 to 75 with COVID-19, enrolled during active disease.

This chain joins TRBV7-9 and TRBJ2-6, with 8 bases that match TRBD1. Losses at the gene ends were 7 bases for V and 0 bases for J; bases not matched to a gene: 8. The CDR3 runs to 17 residues. Germline V CDR1 and CDR2: SEHNR, FQNEAQ (reference sequence). The CDR3 reads CASNPTGGISGANVLTF. The CDR3 DNA reads TGTGCCAGCAACCCTACAGGGGGAATCTCTGGGGCCAACGTCCTGACTTTC.

The genes are TRBV6-5 and TRBJ2-2; no clear D. The germline V gene has CDR1 MNHEY and CDR2 SVGAGI. Trimming shortened V by 6 bases and J by 7 bases, and 9 bases separated the two germline ends. The CDR3 is made up of 12 amino acids. The CDR3 DNA reads as TGTGCCAGCAGCCTCCGCGTCGGGGAGCTGTTTTTT. The encoded protein is CASSLRVGELFF.

V is TRBV30 and J is TRBJ1-5; D remains unclear. This CDR3 has 13 amino acids. Germline V lookup: CDR1 GTSNPN, CDR2 SVGIG (reference sequence). V lost 0 bases and J 4 bases, leaving 7 bases between the germline ends. This CDR3 reads CAWSVEGNQPQHF. CDR3 coding DNA: TGTGCCTGGAGTGTCGAGGGTAATCAGCCCCAGCATTTT.

V gene TRBV7-9 combines with J gene TRBJ2-2, with D perhaps matching TRBD1 (6 bases). This CDR3 is built from 15 residues. Germline CDR1 reads SEHNR; CDR2 reads FQNEAQ (reference sequence). With 1 base removed from V and 4 bases from J, the gap between germline ends came to 10 bases. The CDR3: CASSLDRVATGELFF. For the CDR3, the DNA is TGTGCCAGCAGCTTAGACAGGGTAGCCACCGGGGAGCTGTTTTTT.

The rearrangement links TRBV6-5 to TRBJ1-3, with 7 nucleotides matching TRBD1. After removal of 4 bases from V and 2 bases from J, the junction contained 2 bases not matched to a gene. Germline V gives CDR1 MNHEY, CDR2 SVGAGI. The CDR3 totals 14 residues. CDR3 bases: TGTGCCAGCAGTTCTACAGGGGCTGGAAACACCATATATTTT. Translation: CASSSTGAGNTIYF.

V and J are TRBV5-1 and TRBJ2-2, with 9 bases fitting TRBD2. Unmatched junction bases numbered 2, after V lost 4 bases and J lost 1 base. The germline V gene has CDR1 SGHRS and CDR2 YFSETQ. This CDR3 is 15 amino acids long. CDR3: CASSPTSGNTGELFF. Written as DNA, the CDR3 is TGCGCCAGCAGCCCGACTAGCGGGAACACCGGGGAGCTGTTTTTT.

This clone has only one observation. The CDR3, as DNA: TGTGCCAGCAGCTTAGCCGCGGGGGTATGGACTGAAGCTTTCTTT. It specifies CASSLAAGVWTEAFF. The chain recombines TRBV7-2 with TRBJ1-1, with D perhaps matching TRBD1 (5 bases). Trimming cost V 0 bases and J 5 bases, with 13 bases left between them. From germline, CDR1 is SGHTA and CDR2 FQGNSA. The CDR3 loop spans 15 amino acids.

The rearrangement uses TRBV25-1 and TRBJ2-2; 8 bases fit TRBD2. Germline V gives CDR1 MGHDK, CDR2 SYGVNS. V gave up 6 bases and J gave up 4 bases; unmatched junction bases: 13. This CDR3 region has 17 residues. The CDR3 is CASRNPGGGLGTGELFF. The DNA for the CDR3 is TGTGCCAGCAGAAACCCCGGGGGGGGCCTGGGCACCGGGGAGCTGTTTTTT.

The J gene is TRBJ1-2, the V gene TRBV18; 10 bases are a match to TRBD1. J was trimmed by 2 bases and V by 3 bases; bases with no gene match: 0. Germline CDR1 reads KGHSH; CDR2 reads LQKENI. This CDR3 has 14 amino acids. CDR3 DNA: TGTGCCAGCTCACCGACAGGGGGCAACTATGGCTACACCTTC. Translated: CASSPTGGNYGYTF.

V gene TRBV3-1 (or the pseudogene TRBV3-2) combines with J gene TRBJ2-3, with 8 bases lining up with TRBD2. Germline CDR1 LGHDT, CDR2 YNNKEL (reference sequence). This CDR3 comprises 16 residues. V lost 4 bases and J lost 3; bases outside the gene matches: 9. The CDR3 DNA sequence: TGTGCCAGCAGCCCCCCTAGCGGGCGGGGGACAGATACGCAGTATTTT. Amino acids: CASSPPSGRGTDTQYF.

The genes are TRBV2 and TRBJ1-6; weak D call: TRBD1 (6 bases). The CDR3 covers 16 residues. V was cut by 3 bases and J by 6 bases, with 15 bases left in between. Germline V gene lookup returns CDR1 SNHLY and CDR2 FYNNEI. In DNA, the CDR3 is TGTGCCAGCAGTGAGGTTGGGGGGGCAAGTAATTCACCCCTCCACTTT. Translation: CASSEVGGASNSPLHF.

V is TRBV28 and J is TRBJ1-4; TRBD1 agrees at 9 bases. In germline, CDR1 is MDHEN, CDR2 SYDVKM. V was clipped by 8 bases and J by 8 bases; unmatched bases: 9. The CDR3 length is 14 residues. The CDR3 is CASGRTGVREKLFF. CDR3 sequence (DNA): TGTGCCAGCGGCAGGACAGGGGTGAGGGAAAAACTGTTTTTT. Together with reference TRBV28 and TRBJ1-4, the CDR3 gives the full variable domain: DVKVTQSSRYLVKRTGEKVFLECVQDMDHENMFWYRQDPGLGLRLIYFSYDVKMKEKGDIPEGYSVSREKKERFSLILESASTNQTSMYLCASGRTGVREKLFFGSGTQLSVL.

The rearrangement links TRBV27 to TRBJ1-1; possible D gene TRBD1, 5 bases. Trimming took off 7 bases at V and 3 bases at J, with 12 bases between the two ends. The V gene's germline CDR1 is MNHEY and CDR2 SMNVEV (reference sequence). The CDR3 is 13 residues long. The CDR3 nucleotides read TGTGCCAGCAAAGCCGGGGGTCACACTGAAGCTTTCTTT. It specifies CASKAGGHTEAFF.

The chain uses TRBV6-2 or TRBV6-3 and TRBJ2-7; 8 bases are shared with TRBD1. This CDR3 is built from 13 residues. The V and J ends lost 4 bases and 4 bases, in that order; junction bases with no gene match: 3. In germline, CDR1 is MNHEY, CDR2 SVGEGT. The CDR3 spells CASSWGQEYEQYF. The CDR3 DNA is TGTGCCAGCAGTTGGGGACAGGAATACGAGCAGTACTTC.

The rearrangement joins TRBV23-1 to TRBJ1-5; no reliable D call. TRBV23-1 is an ORF, with its function uncertain. V lost 4 bases and J lost 5, with 21 bases in between. This CDR3 is built from 17 residues. The CDR3, as DNA: TGCGCCAGCAGTCGGCCGTCAGATAGTGAGGGCGATCAGCCCCAGCATTTT. Translated, it gives CASSRPSDSEGDQPQHF.

In its sample, this clone was seen a few times. The CDR3: CASSLWLAGETQYF. The CDR3 region has the DNA TGTGCCAGCAGCTTATGGCTGGCGGGAGAGACCCAGTACTTC. This chain uses TRBV7-2 with TRBJ2-5; D is perhaps TRBD2 (5 bases). Deletions cut 2 bases from V and 4 bases from J, with 11 bases between. The CDR3 extends over 14 amino acids. Germline values: CDR1 SGHTA, CDR2 FQGNSA.